These 30 T cell receptor beta chains share one sample of origin, sequenced in a study of shared clonotypes between healthy human individuals. The naive CD8 population came from CD45RO-negative cells selected for CCR7, without terminally differentiated effector memory CD45RA+ cells. Sequencing used immunoSEQ multiplex PCR; TCRdb keeps in-frame clones, though not all of them. The sample consists of 2 million to 2.5 million clones, about 95% of them appearing once. Sequences were obtained from naive CD8+ T cells sorted from blood. Receptor source: a man younger than 30 in good health.

The J gene is TRBJ2-1, the V gene TRBV27; 10 bases fit TRBD1. Per germline, CDR1 MNHEY and CDR2 SMNVEV (reference sequence). Trimming cost V 3 bases and J 15 bases; bases outside gene matches: 11. This CDR3 is built from 14 residues. CDR3 DNA: TGTGCCAGCAGTTTCCGTGTGACAGGGGGCGAACCGTTCTTC. It codes for CASSFRVTGGEPFF.

The chain carries TRBV4-3 and TRBJ1-4; TRBD1 is a possible D gene (6 bases). Per the germline V gene, CDR1 is LGHNA and CDR2 is YSLEER. V was shortened by 1 base and J by 7 bases, with 13 bases between the two germline ends. This CDR3 contains 15 residues. The DNA for the CDR3 is TGCGCCAGCAGCCAAGCGGGGGGCGTTGGTGAAAAACTGTTTTTT. Protein sequence: CASSQAGGVGEKLFF.

This rearrangement joins TRBV27 to TRBJ2-7; a possible D gene is TRBD1 (5 bases). The CDR3 totals 14 residues. The germline V and J ends were trimmed by 4 bases and 5 bases, with 15 bases remaining between them. Germline V gives CDR1 MNHEY, CDR2 SMNVEV (reference sequence). The CDR3 nucleotides read TGTGCCAGCAGTTACTCAGCAGGGTACGACGAGCAGTACTTC. It specifies CASSYSAGYDEQYF.

This chain links TRBV6-5 with TRBJ2-7; 8 bases are shared with TRBD2. CDR1 is MNHEY, CDR2 SVGAGI, per germline. This CDR3 is built from 16 residues. V lost 0 bases to trimming and J lost 3 bases; unmatched junction nucleotides: 7. In nucleotides, the CDR3 is TGTGCCAGCAGTTACTCGATCAGCGGGAGTGTCTACGAGCAGTACTTC. This codes for CASSYSISGSVYEQYF.

The V call is TRBV2, the J call TRBJ1-4, with 8 bases matching TRBD1. Germline loops: CDR1 SNHLY, CDR2 FYNNEI. CDR3 length: 18 residues. The trim removed 9 bases at V and 3 bases at J, leaving 18 bases unmatched. The CDR3 sequence: CASEPRGADRAANEKLFF. CDR3 nucleotides: TGTGCCAGTGAACCGAGAGGCGCGGACAGGGCCGCTAATGAAAAACTGTTTTTT.

V and J are TRBV28 and TRBJ2-7, with TRBD1 matching 7 bases. The CDR3 is made up of 14 amino acids. Germline assignment: CDR1 MDHEN and CDR2 SYDVKM. The junction had 8 bases not matched to a gene; V was cut back by 5 bases and J by 4 bases. CDR3 sequence (DNA): TGTGCCAGCAGTCTGACAGGGAATAATTACGAGCAGTACTTC. Translated: CASSLTGNNYEQYF.

This chain uses TRBV9 with TRBJ2-1; 7 bases match TRBD2. CDR3 length: 16 residues. The trim removed 4 bases at V and 9 bases at J, leaving 16 bases unmatched. Per the germline V gene, CDR1 is SGDLS and CDR2 is YYNGEE. This CDR3 reads CASSPGGLTREGEQFF. As DNA, the CDR3 is TGTGCCAGCAGCCCCGGTGGGCTCACCAGGGAGGGTGAGCAGTTCTTC.

This clone was seen just once. The chain couples TRBV19 to TRBJ1-1, with D possibly TRBD1 on 5 matching bases. The V gene lost 4 bases and the J gene lost 2 bases, with 17 bases spanning the gap. The CDR3 consists of 16 residues. CDR1 is LNHDA and CDR2 is SQIVND in the germline V gene (reference sequence). DNA of the CDR3: TGTGCCAGTAGTACCCTTCGGCAGGGATCAAACACTGAAGCTTTCTTT. This sequence encodes CASSTLRQGSNTEAFF.

V gene TRBV6-5 combines with J gene TRBJ2-7; 10 nucleotides line up with TRBD1. The CDR3 consists of 14 residues. Germline CDR1 reads MNHEY; CDR2 reads SVGAGI. Trimming took 4 bases from V and 6 from J; bases not matched to a gene: 6. CDR3 amino acids: CASSSPGQGTEQYF. CDR3 nucleotides: TGTGCCAGCAGTTCTCCGGGACAGGGGACCGAGCAGTACTTC.

The rearrangement joins TRBV7-9 to TRBJ2-4, with D perhaps TRBD2 (6 bases). Per the germline V gene, CDR1 is SEHNR and CDR2 is FQNEAQ (reference sequence). The CDR3 has 16 amino acids. Trimming pared 2 bases from V and 8 bases from J, leaving 19 bases between. The CDR3 here is CASSLPLLGRGYIQYF. The CDR3 DNA reads TGTGCCAGCAGCTTACCCCTATTGGGGCGGGGATACATTCAGTACTTC.

The chain uses TRBV13 and TRBJ1-5; no clear D. Germline-derived CDR1 and CDR2 are PRHDT and FYEKMQ (reference sequence). V gave up 0 bases and J gave up 3 bases, with 6 bases separating them. The CDR3 runs 14 residues. This CDR3 reads CASSLGQNNQPQHF. For the CDR3, the DNA is TGTGCCAGCAGCTTAGGGCAGAACAATCAGCCCCAGCATTTT. The variable domain in full, with the rest retrieved from reference TRBV13 and TRBJ1-5, is AAGVIQSPRHLIKEKRETATLKCYPIPRHDTVYWYQQGPGQDPQFLISFYEKMQSDKGSIPDRFSAQQFSDYHSELNMSSLELGDSALYFCASSLGQNNQPQHFGDGTRLSIL.

The gene calls are TRBV11-2 and TRBJ1-1; no firm D call. Germline V gene data show CDR1 as SGHAT and CDR2 as FQNNGV. Between the trimmed V and J ends, which lost 1 base and 7 bases, there was a span of 10 bases. This CDR3 spans 13 amino acids. The CDR3 sequence is CASSLVSLGEAFF. CDR3 in DNA: TGTGCCAGCAGCTTAGTTTCCTTGGGTGAAGCTTTCTTT.

The chain joins TRBV28 to TRBJ1-6; 9 nucleotides agree with TRBD1. Per the germline V gene, CDR1 is MDHEN and CDR2 is SYDVKM. The CDR3 is 15 residues long. Unmatched junction bases numbered 10, after V lost 5 bases and J lost 11 bases. CDR3 loop: CASSGTGTGRAPLHF. CDR3 DNA: TGTGCCAGCAGTGGGACCGGGACAGGGAGGGCACCCCTCCACTTT.

V and J are TRBV7-9 and TRBJ2-5, with 10 bases aligning to TRBD2. The CDR3 loop spans 14 amino acids. Germline V gene data show CDR1 as SEHNR and CDR2 as FQNEAQ (reference sequence). V shed 8 bases, J shed 5 bases, and the junction held 8 bases outside the gene matches. The CDR3 spells CASRKGTSAETQYF. Written as DNA, the CDR3 is TGTGCCAGCCGAAAAGGGACTAGCGCGGAGACCCAGTACTTC.

Details on this clone: Other nucleotide sequences from this sample produce the same CDR3. This chain uses TRBV4-3 with TRBJ2-2; D may be TRBD2 (6 bases). Germline V gene data show CDR1 as LGHNA and CDR2 as YSLEER. With 0 bases removed from V and 4 bases from J, the gap between germline ends came to 9 bases. This CDR3 comprises 15 residues. The CDR3: CASSQEGGSTGELFF. The CDR3 DNA reads TGCGCCAGCAGCCAAGAGGGGGGTAGCACCGGGGAGCTGTTTTTT.

The chain employs TRBV9 and TRBJ2-2; D is ambiguous. The V gene's germline CDR1 is SGDLS and CDR2 YYNGEE. CDR3 length equals 15 residues. Trimming cost V 3 bases and J 0 bases, with 9 bases left between them. This CDR3 reads CASSATGPNTGELFF. DNA of the CDR3: TGTGCCAGCAGCGCTACCGGTCCGAACACCGGGGAGCTGTTTTTT.

The rearrangement links TRBV11-1 to TRBJ2-3; 7 bases line up with TRBD1. The germline gives CDR1 SGHAT, CDR2 FQDESV (reference sequence). V trimming: 5 bases; J trimming: 2 bases; junction bases outside the gene matches: 4. CDR3 length equals 14 residues. The CDR3 protein is CASSQGQTTDTQYF. The CDR3 nucleotides read TGTGCCAGCAGCCAGGGACAGACCACAGATACGCAGTATTTT.

The chain combines TRBV27 with TRBJ2-5; a weak D match, TRBD2 (5 bases). The ends were cut back, 5 bases at V and 1 base at J, with 14 bases in the middle. The CDR3 runs 15 residues. Germline-derived CDR1 and CDR2 are MNHEY and SMNVEV (reference sequence). CDR3 in DNA: TGTGCCAGCAGTCCACTCTCGGGGATCCAAGAGACCCAGTACTTC. Its protein is CASSPLSGIQETQYF.

The chain is built from TRBV5-4 and TRBJ2-5; 7 bases align to TRBD2. The germline CDR1 and CDR2 sequences are SGHNT and YYREEE (reference sequence). The V gene end was trimmed by 1 base and the J gene end by 5 bases; junction bases not matched to a gene: 5. The CDR3 extends over 14 amino acids. The DNA for the CDR3 is TGTGCCAGCAGCTTGTGGCGGGAGATGGAGACCCAGTACTTC. The encoded protein is CASSLWREMETQYF. The whole variable domain, filled in from reference TRBV5-4 and TRBJ2-5, reads ETGVTQSPTHLIKTRGQQVTLRCSSQSGHNTVSWYQQALGQGPQFIFQYYREEENGRGNFPPRFSGLQFPNYSSELNVNALELDDSALYLCASSLWREMETQYFGPGTRLLVL.

The chain joins TRBV7-9 to TRBJ2-7; TRBD1 agrees at 8 bases. V shed 3 bases, J shed 2 bases, and the junction held 6 bases outside the gene matches. The CDR3 loop spans 15 amino acids. CDR1 SEHNR and CDR2 FQNEAQ come from the germline V gene (reference sequence). The CDR3 bases are TGTGCCAGCAGCTTCGGACAGGGCAGAGCCTACGAGCAGTACTTC. It is translated as CASSFGQGRAYEQYF.

The CDR3 DNA reads as TGCGCCAGCAGCCAAGGAGGCGGGACACCAGATCAGCCCCAGCATTTT. This translates into CASSQGGGTPDQPQHF. The chain employs TRBV4-1 and TRBJ1-5; maybe TRBD1 (6 bases). Trimming removed 1 base from V and 5 bases from J, with 15 bases in between. There are 16 residues in the CDR3. Germline V gene data show CDR1 as MGHRA and CDR2 as YSYEKL.

The chain joins TRBV7-9 to TRBJ2-1, with TRBD1 matching over 10 bases. This CDR3 region has 14 residues. CDR1 and CDR2 (germline): SEHNR, FQNEAQ (reference sequence). Trimming cost V 4 bases and J 8 bases; bases outside gene matches: 5. CDR3 sequence reads: CASSWDRGYHEQFF. CDR3 nucleotide sequence: TGTGCCAGCAGCTGGGACAGGGGATACCATGAGCAGTTCTTC.

The chain couples TRBV4-1 to TRBJ2-7, with 12 positions matching TRBD2. Germline CDR1 is MGHRA and CDR2 is YSYEKL. The V segment lost 1 base and the J segment 2 bases; nucleotides outside the gene matches: 6. The CDR3 totals 17 residues. This CDR3 reads CASSQVATSGSPYEQYF. The DNA of the CDR3 is TGCGCCAGCAGCCAAGTGGCGACTAGCGGGAGTCCCTACGAGCAGTACTTC.

The chain has TRBV9 and TRBJ2-7; 7 bases line up with TRBD2. CDR1 and CDR2 from the germline V gene are SGDLS and YYNGEE. The J segment lost 4 bases and the V segment lost 0 bases, leaving 13 bases of the junction unmatched. This CDR3 has 17 residues. The CDR3 DNA reads as TGTGCCAGCAGCGTAGCTGAGTACGCAGCGGGGAATTACGAGCAGTACTTC. Translation gives CASSVAEYAAGNYEQYF.

The chain combines TRBV28 with TRBJ2-1; no clear D. Trimming took 6 bases from V and 0 from J, leaving 18 bases between them. CDR1 is MDHEN, CDR2 SYDVKM, per germline. This CDR3 is 17 amino acids long. CDR3 amino acids: CASRPRSTASSYNEQFF. The CDR3 DNA follows: TGTGCCAGCAGACCCCGCAGCACAGCAAGCTCCTACAATGAGCAGTTCTTC.

The chain carries TRBV6-1 and TRBJ1-2; D remains ambiguous. Germline assignment: CDR1 MNHNS and CDR2 SASEGT. V was cut by 6 bases and J by 4 bases, with 12 bases left in between. The CDR3 is 13 amino acids. CDR3 coding DNA: TGTGCCAGCAGGATTGACGGAACCTATGGCTACACCTTC. Amino acids: CASRIDGTYGYTF.

This chain uses TRBV7-9 with TRBJ2-7; 9 positions agree with TRBD2. Losses at the gene ends were 6 bases for V and 2 bases for J; bases not matched to a gene: 11. Germline V gene data show CDR1 as SEHNR and CDR2 as FQNEAQ (reference sequence). The CDR3 runs to 16 residues. The CDR3 loop is CASSSDSGSFPYEQYF. As DNA, the CDR3 is TGTGCCAGCAGTTCTGATAGCGGGAGTTTCCCCTACGAGCAGTACTTC.

The rearrangement joins TRBV10-2 to TRBJ2-7, with 7 bases matching TRBD2. With V trimmed by 3 bases and J by 2 bases, 7 bases remained unmatched. The CDR3 extends over 15 amino acids. Per germline, CDR1 WSHSY and CDR2 SAAADI. CDR3 protein: CASSDPRGLTYEQYF. CDR3 DNA sequence: TGCGCCAGCAGTGATCCCCGGGGACTAACCTACGAGCAGTACTTC.

Points on this clone: The identical CDR3 is also encoded by other nucleotide sequences in the sample. This chain links TRBV7-9 with TRBJ2-5; D possibly uses TRBD1 or TRBD2 (5 bases each). V dropped 9 bases and J dropped 5 bases, with 13 bases sitting between them. Germline CDR1 reads SEHNR; CDR2 reads FQNEAQ (reference sequence). The CDR3 extends over 12 amino acids. CDR3: CASSEPGETQYF. The CDR3 DNA is TGTGCCAGTAGCGAGCCAGGGGAGACCCAGTACTTC. Supplemented by reference TRBV7-9 and TRBJ2-5, the full variable domain reads DTGVSQNPRHKITKRGQNVTFRCDPISEHNRLYWYRQTLGQGPEFLTYFQNEAQLEKSRLLSDRFSAERPKGSFSTLEIQRTEQGDSAMYLCASSEPGETQYFGPGTRLLVL.

V is TRBV29-1 and J is TRBJ2-7; D unresolved. The V end was cut by 6 bases, the J end by 7 bases, with 13 bases between. Germline V gene data show CDR1 as SQVTM and CDR2 as ANQGSEA. CDR3 length equals 11 residues. The CDR3 bases are TGCAGCGTCTGGACGAGTACAGAGCAGTACTTC. The encoded protein is CSVWTSTEQYF.